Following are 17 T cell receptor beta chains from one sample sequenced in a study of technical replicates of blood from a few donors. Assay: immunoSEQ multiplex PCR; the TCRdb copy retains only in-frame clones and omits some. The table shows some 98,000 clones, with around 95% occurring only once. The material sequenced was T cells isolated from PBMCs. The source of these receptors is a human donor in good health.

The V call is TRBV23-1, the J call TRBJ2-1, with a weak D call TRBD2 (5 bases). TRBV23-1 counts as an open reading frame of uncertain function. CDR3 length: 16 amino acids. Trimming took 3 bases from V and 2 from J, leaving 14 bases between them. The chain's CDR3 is CASSHPRTGPYNEQFF. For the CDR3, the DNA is TGCGCCAGCAGTCACCCTAGGACTGGACCCTACAATGAGCAGTTCTTC.

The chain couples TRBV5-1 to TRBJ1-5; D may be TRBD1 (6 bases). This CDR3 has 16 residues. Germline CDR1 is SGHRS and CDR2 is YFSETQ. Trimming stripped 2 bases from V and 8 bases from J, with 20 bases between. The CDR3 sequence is CASSFTGILLSKPQHF. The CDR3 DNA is TGCGCCAGCAGCTTTACAGGGATCCTCCTATCCAAGCCCCAGCATTTT. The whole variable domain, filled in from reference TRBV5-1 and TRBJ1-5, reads KAGVTQTPRYLIKTRGQQVTLSCSPISGHRSVSWYQQTPGQGLQFLFEYFSETQRNKGNFPGRFSGRQFSNSRSEMNVSTLELGDSALYLCASSFTGILLSKPQHFGDGTRLSIL.

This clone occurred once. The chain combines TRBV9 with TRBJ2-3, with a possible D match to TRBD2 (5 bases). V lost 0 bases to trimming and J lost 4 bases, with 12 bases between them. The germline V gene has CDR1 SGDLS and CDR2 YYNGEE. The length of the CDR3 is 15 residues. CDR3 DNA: TGTGCCAGCAGCGTAGCACCCCTGGAGGCAGATACGCAGTATTTT. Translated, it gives CASSVAPLEADTQYF.

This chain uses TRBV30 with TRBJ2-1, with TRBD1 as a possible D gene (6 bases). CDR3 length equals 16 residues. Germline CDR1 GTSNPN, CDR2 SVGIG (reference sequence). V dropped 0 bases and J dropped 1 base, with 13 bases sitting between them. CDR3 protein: CAWSVQGRRSYNEQFF. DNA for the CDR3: TGTGCCTGGAGTGTTCAGGGGCGAAGGTCCTACAATGAGCAGTTCTTC.

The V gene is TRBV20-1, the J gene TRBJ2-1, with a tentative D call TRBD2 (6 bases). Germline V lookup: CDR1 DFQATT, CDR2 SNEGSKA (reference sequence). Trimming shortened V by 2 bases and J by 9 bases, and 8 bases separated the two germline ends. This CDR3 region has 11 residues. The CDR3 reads CSARRGTEQFF. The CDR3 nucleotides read TGCAGTGCTAGACGGGGGACTGAGCAGTTCTTC.

CDR3 sequence reads: CASTRGHFEAFF. The CDR3 DNA reads TGTGCCAGCACCCGAGGACACTTTGAAGCTTTCTTT. The V and J genes are TRBV6-1 and TRBJ1-1, with D possibly matching TRBD1 (5 bases). The V gene lost 7 bases and the J gene lost 7 bases, with 13 bases spanning the gap. Germline-derived CDR1 and CDR2 are MNHNS and SASEGT. The CDR3 is made up of 12 amino acids.

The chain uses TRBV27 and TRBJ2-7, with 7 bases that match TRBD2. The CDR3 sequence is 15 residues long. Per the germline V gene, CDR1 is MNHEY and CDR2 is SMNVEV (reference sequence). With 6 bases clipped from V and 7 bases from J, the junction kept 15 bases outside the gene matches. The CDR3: CASSRPGRAGKEQYF. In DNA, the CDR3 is TGTGCCAGCAGCCGACCCGGTCGAGCGGGAAAAGAGCAGTACTTC.

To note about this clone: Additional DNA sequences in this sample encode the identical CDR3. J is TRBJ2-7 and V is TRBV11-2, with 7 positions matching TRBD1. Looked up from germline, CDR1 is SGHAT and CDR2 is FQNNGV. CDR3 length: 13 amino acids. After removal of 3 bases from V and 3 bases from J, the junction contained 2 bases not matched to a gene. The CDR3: CASSFDRVYEQYF. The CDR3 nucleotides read TGTGCCAGCAGCTTTGACAGGGTCTACGAGCAGTACTTC.

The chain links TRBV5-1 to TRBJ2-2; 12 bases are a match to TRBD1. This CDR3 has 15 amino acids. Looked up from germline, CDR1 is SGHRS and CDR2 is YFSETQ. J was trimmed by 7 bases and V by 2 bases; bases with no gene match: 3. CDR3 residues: CASSLGTGGIGELFF. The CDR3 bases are TGCGCCAGCAGCTTAGGGACAGGGGGCATCGGGGAGCTGTTTTTT.

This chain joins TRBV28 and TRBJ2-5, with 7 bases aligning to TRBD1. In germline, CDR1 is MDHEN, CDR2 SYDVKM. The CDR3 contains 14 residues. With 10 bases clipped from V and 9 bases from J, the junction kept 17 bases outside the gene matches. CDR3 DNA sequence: TGTGCCACAGTAAACAGGGGCGGGTTTTCTTCCCAGTACTTC. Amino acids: CATVNRGGFSSQYF.

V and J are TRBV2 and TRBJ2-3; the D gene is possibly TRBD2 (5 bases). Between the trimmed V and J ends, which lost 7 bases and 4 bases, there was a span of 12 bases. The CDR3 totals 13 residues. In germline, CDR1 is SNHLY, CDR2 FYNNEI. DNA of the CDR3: TGTGCCAGCAACCTAGCCGAGCCAGATACGCAGTATTTT. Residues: CASNLAEPDTQYF.

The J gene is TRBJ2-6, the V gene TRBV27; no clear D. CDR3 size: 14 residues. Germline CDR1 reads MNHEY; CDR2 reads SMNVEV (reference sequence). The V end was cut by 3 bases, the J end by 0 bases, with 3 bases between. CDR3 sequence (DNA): TGTGCCAGCAGTTTGTACTCTGGGGCCAACGTCCTGACTTTC. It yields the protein CASSLYSGANVLTF.

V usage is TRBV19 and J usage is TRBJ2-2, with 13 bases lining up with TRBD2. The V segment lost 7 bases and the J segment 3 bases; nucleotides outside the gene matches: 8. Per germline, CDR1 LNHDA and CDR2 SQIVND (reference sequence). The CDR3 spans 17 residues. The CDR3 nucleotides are TGTGCCAGTAATCCACTAGCGGGAGGGTATCACACCGGGGAGCTGTTTTTT. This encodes CASNPLAGGYHTGELFF.

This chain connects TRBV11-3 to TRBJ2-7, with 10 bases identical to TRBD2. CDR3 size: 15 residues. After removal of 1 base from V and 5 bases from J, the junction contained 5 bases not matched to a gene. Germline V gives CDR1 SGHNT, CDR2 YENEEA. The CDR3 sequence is CASSLGASGSHEQYF. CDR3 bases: TGTGCCAGCAGCTTAGGGGCTAGCGGGAGCCACGAGCAGTACTTC. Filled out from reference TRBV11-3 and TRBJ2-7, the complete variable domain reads EAGVVQSPRYKIIEKKQPVAFWCNPISGHNTLYWYLQNLGQGPELLIRYENEEAVDDSQLPKDRFSAERLKGVDSTLKIQPAELGDSAVYLCASSLGASGSHEQYFGPGTRLTVT.

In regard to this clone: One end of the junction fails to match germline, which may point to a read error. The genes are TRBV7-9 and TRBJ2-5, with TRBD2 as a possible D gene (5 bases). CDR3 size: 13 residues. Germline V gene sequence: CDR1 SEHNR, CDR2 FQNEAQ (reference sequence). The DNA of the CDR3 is TGTGCCAGCAGCTTAGGCGGGTCTCGCCCACCGAACTTC. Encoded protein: CASSLGGSRPPNF.

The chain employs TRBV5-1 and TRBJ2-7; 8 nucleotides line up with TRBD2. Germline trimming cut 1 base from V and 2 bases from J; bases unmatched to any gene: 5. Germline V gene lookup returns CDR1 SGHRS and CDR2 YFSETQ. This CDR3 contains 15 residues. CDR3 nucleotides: TGCGCCAGCAGCTTGACGGGGGGGGGTCCCTACGAGCAGTACTTC. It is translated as CASSLTGGGPYEQYF.

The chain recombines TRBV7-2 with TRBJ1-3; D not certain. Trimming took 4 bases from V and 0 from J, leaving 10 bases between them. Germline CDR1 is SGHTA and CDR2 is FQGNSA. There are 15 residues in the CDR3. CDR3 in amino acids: CASSYDSSSGNTIYF. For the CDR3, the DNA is TGTGCCAGCAGCTACGACTCAAGCTCTGGAAACACCATATATTTT.